Described below is a single T cell receptor beta chain sequence and its context. The antigen remains undetermined. This CDR3 is built from 14 residues. CDR1 is DFQATT, CDR2 SNEGSKA, per germline (reference sequence). V was clipped by 6 bases and J by 5 bases, with 18 bases between them. Via MiXCR, TCRdb re-called the RT-PCR reads, giving one row per CDR3 protein. This table holds 450,000 to 700,000 distinct CDR3 sequences, around 15% found once. The data were taken from a study of response to subunit inactivated influenza vaccine. Whole-study findings and limits: The authors put forward the suggestion that each seasonal influenza vaccination may bring in only a limited number of new T cells.

The sequencing used PBMCs from blood, collected about 11 days after vaccination. V is TRBV20-1 and J is TRBJ2-3, with D perhaps TRBD1 or TRBD2 (6 bases each). This sequence originates from a man over 45 who received an inactivated influenza vaccine. DNA for the CDR3: TGCAGTGCAGACCCGGGGGCCCTGGTAGATACGCAGTATTTT. Protein: CSADPGALVDTQYF.